Listed here is a single T cell receptor beta chain. Its antigen is unidentified. V was pared by 5 bases and J by 7 bases, with 9 bases between. The CDR3 is 12 amino acids. Germline CDR1 LNHDA, CDR2 SQIVND (reference sequence). Assay used: immunoSEQ multiplex PCR; TCRdb lists only in-frame clones, some missing. In the table there are around 100,000 clones, about 91% of which are singletons. This entry belongs to a study of siplizumab effects on memory and regulatory T cells. General study results and limits: A small minority of alloreactive clones were mapped to unstimulated subsets. Proliferating Tregs' suppressive function in siplizumab cultures went unconfirmed. No naive or memory phenotype could be assigned to roughly 75-97% of proliferating clones.

This receptor was obtained from a human donor in good health. Sequenced: Tregs sorted from blood. The chain combines TRBV19 with TRBJ1-3; D is undetermined. The CDR3 reads CASSHGLNTIYF. The CDR3, as DNA: TGTGCCAGTAGTCACGGGCTTAACACCATATATTTT. The full variable domain, its missing parts supplied by reference TRBV19 and TRBJ1-3, is DGGITQSPKYLFRKEGQNVTLSCEQNLNHDAMYWYRQDPGQGLRLIYYSQIVNDFQKGDIAEGYSVSREKKESFPLTVTSAQKNPTAFYLCASSHGLNTIYFGEGSWLTVV.